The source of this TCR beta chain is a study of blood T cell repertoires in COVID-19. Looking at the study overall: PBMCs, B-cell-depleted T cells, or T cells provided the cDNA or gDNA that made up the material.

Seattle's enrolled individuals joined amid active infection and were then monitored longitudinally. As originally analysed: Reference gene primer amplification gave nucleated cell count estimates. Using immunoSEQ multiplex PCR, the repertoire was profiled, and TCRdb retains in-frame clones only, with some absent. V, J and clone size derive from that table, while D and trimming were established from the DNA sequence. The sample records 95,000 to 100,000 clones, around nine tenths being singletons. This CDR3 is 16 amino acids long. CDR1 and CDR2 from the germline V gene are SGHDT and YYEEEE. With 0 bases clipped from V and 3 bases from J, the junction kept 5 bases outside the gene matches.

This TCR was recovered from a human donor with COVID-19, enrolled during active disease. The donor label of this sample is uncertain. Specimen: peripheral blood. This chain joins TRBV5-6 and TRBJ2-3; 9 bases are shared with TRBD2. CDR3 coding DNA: TGTGCCAGCAGCTTGGGACTAGCGGAGATGACAGATACGCAGTATTTT. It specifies CASSLGLAEMTDTQYF.